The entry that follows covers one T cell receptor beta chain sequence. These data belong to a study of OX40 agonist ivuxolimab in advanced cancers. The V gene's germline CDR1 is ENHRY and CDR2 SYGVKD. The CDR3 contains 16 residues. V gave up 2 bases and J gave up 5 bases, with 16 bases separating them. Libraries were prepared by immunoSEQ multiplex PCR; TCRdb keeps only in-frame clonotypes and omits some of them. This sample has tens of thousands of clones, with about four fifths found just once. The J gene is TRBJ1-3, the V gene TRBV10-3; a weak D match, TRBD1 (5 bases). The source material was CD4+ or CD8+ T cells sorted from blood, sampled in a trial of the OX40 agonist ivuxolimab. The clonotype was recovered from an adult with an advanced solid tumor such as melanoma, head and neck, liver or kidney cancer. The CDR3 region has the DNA TGTGCCATCAGTGAGGGGACTGCCCTAAGGCGAAACACCATATATTTT. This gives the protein CAISEGTALRRNTIYF.